The 9 T cell receptor beta chains listed next were all sequenced from one sample in a study of tumor-infiltrating lymphocytes in localized non-small cell lung cancer. TCRdb keeps only in-frame clones here, not all; method: immunoSEQ multiplex PCR. The sample shows 9,500 to 15,000 clones, 60% to 85% of them seen only once. Sequencing used lung tumor tissue. These TCRs come from a human donor with non-small cell lung cancer.

The rearrangement joins TRBV7-8 to TRBJ2-3; 7 bases are shared with TRBD2. The CDR3 sequence is 15 residues long. Germline values: CDR1 SGHVS, CDR2 FQNEAQ. J lost 0 bases, V lost 5 bases, and 5 bases had no gene match. CDR3 bases: TGTGCCAGCAGCCTGCGGGAGATAAGCACAGATACGCAGTATTTT. This translates into CASSLREISTDTQYF.

The rearrangement uses TRBV6-5 and TRBJ1-1, with 9 nucleotides matching TRBD1. Trimming removed 1 base from V and 10 bases from J; junction bases left unmatched: 7. Germline CDR1 and CDR2: MNHEY and SVGAGI. This CDR3 contains 14 residues. CDR3 in amino acids: CASSYYPQGAVAFF. In nucleotides, the CDR3 is TGTGCCAGCAGTTACTACCCACAGGGGGCGGTAGCTTTCTTT.

CDR3 bases: TGTGCCAGCAGTTTACTTATGTTATGGGGGACCTTGGAGCCCCAGCATTTT. This codes for CASSLLMLWGTLEPQHF. The genes are TRBV28 and TRBJ1-5; tentatively, D is TRBD1 (5 bases). This CDR3 has 17 residues. Trimming stripped 2 bases from V and 8 bases from J, with 22 bases between. CDR1 MDHEN and CDR2 SYDVKM come from the germline V gene.

The chain has TRBV10-3 and TRBJ2-7, with 10 bases that match TRBD2. The CDR3 extends over 19 amino acids. Germline CDR1 and CDR2: ENHRY and SYGVKD. Germline trimming cut 0 bases from V and 4 bases from J; bases unmatched to any gene: 15. The CDR3, as DNA: TGTGCCATCAGTGAGTCGGGTCTAGCGGGAGAGAAGTCACTATACGAGCAGTACTTC. Translated, it gives CAISESGLAGEKSLYEQYF.

The V call is TRBV9, the J call TRBJ2-5; perhaps D is TRBD1 or TRBD2 (5 bases each). The CDR3 has 14 amino acids. The V end lost 3 bases, the J end lost 5 bases, and 14 bases lay between the germline ends. The germline gives CDR1 SGDLS, CDR2 YYNGEE. The CDR3 loop is CASSGRRGDETQYF. Here the CDR3 DNA reads TGTGCCAGCAGCGGGCGGAGAGGGGATGAGACCCAGTACTTC. Variable domain in full (rest from reference TRBV9 and TRBJ2-5): DSGVTQTPKHLITATGQRVTLRCSPRSGDLSVYWYQQSLDQGLQFLIQYYNGEERAKGNILERFSAQQFPDLHSELNLSSLELGDSALYFCASSGRRGDETQYFGPGTRLLVL.

The chain uses TRBV7-8 and TRBJ2-1; 8 bases match TRBD2. The CDR3 loop spans 17 amino acids. Germline V gives CDR1 SGHVS, CDR2 FQNEAQ. V lost 1 base, J lost 0 bases, and 5 bases stayed unmatched. CDR3 sequence reads: CASSLVGGGSSYNEQFF. CDR3 in DNA: TGTGCCAGCAGCTTAGTGGGCGGGGGGAGCTCCTACAATGAGCAGTTCTTC.

V usage is TRBV4-1 and J usage is TRBJ2-2; D might be TRBD1 (5 bases). Germline CDR1 is MGHRA and CDR2 is YSYEKL. The CDR3 loop spans 14 amino acids. With 4 bases removed from V and 6 bases from J, the gap between germline ends came to 12 bases. This chain's CDR3 is CASSPENRPGELFF. CDR3 DNA: TGCGCCAGCAGCCCTGAAAACAGGCCCGGGGAGCTGTTTTTT.

The J gene is TRBJ2-1, the V gene TRBV27; unclear D gene. V was shortened by 2 bases and J by 4 bases, with 3 bases between the two germline ends. Germline CDR1 and CDR2: MNHEY and SMNVEV (reference sequence). The CDR3 is 12 amino acids. CDR3 loop: CASSLNYNEQFF. Written as DNA, the CDR3 is TGTGCCAGCAGTTTAAATTACAATGAGCAGTTCTTC.

This sequence joins TRBV28 and TRBJ2-7; D ambiguous. This CDR3 is 10 amino acids long. The ends were cut back, 7 bases at V and 4 bases at J, with 5 bases in the middle. The germline V gene encodes CDR1 MDHEN and CDR2 SYDVKM. The CDR3 coding sequence is TGTGCCAGCATGAAGTACGAGCAGTACTTC. Translation gives CASMKYEQYF.